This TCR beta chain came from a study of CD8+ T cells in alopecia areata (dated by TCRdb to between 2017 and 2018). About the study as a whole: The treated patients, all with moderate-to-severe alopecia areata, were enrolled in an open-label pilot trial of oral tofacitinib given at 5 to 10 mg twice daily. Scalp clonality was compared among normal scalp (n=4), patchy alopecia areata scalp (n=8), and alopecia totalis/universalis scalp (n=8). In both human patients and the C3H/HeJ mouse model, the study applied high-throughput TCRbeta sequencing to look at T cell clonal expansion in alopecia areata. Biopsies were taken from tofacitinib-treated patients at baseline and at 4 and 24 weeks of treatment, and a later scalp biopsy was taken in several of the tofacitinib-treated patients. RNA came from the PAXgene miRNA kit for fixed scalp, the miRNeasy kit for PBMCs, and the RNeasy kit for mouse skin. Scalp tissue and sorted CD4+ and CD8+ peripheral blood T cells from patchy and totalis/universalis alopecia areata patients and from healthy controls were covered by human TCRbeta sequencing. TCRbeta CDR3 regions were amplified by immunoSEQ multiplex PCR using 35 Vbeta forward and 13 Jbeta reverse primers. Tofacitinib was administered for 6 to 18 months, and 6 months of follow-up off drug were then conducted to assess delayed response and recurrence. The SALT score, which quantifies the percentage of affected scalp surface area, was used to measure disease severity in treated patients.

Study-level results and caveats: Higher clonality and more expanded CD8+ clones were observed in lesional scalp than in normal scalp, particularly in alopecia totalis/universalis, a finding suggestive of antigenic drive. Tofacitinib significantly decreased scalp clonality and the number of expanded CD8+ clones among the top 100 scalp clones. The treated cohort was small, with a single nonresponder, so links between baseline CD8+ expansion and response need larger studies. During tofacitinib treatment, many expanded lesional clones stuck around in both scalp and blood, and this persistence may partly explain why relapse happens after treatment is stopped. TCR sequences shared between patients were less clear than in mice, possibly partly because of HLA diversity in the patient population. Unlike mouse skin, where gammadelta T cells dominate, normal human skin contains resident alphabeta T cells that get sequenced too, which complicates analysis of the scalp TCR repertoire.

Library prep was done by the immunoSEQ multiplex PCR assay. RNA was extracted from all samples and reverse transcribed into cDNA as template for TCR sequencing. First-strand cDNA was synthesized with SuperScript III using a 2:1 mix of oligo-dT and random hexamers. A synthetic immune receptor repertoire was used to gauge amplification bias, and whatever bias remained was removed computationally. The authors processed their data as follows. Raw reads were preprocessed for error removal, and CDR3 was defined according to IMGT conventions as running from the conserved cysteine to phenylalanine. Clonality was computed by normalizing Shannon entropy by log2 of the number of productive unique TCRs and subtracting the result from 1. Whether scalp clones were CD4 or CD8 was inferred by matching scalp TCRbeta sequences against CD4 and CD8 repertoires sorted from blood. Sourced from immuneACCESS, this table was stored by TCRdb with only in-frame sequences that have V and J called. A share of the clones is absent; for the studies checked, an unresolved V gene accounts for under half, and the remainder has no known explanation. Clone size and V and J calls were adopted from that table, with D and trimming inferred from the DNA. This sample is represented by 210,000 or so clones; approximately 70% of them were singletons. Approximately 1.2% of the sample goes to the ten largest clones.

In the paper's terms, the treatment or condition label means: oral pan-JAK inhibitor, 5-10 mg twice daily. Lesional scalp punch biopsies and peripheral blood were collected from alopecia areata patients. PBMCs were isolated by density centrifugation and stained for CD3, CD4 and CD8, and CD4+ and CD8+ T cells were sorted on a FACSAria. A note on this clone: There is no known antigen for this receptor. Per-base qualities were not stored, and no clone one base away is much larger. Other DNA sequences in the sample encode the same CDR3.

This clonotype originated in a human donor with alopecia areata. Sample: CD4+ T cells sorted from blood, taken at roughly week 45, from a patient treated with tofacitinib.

The CDR3 region: CASSFDGGEAFF. The DNA is TGTGCCAGCAGTTTCGACGGGGGAGAAGCTTTCTTT. The receptor chain draws on TRBV27 and TRBJ1-1; TRBD1 is perhaps the D gene, given 5 matching bases. Based on the germline V gene (reference sequence), the CDR1 and CDR2 sequences are MNHEY and SMNVEV. The V end loses 3 bases and the J end loses 8 bases, and a stretch of 10 bases separates them. CDR3 length: 12 amino acids, cysteine to phenylalanine. Of the read, only the CDR3 DNA is kept; its 36 bases are in frame from base 1.